Listed below are T cell receptor beta chains from one sample, sequenced in a study of shared clonotypes between healthy human individuals. Measured with immunoSEQ multiplex PCR; TCRdb has only the in-frame clones, and not every one. The sample yields some 2,000,000 clones, approximately 94% seen once. Sequencing was carried out using naive CD4+ T cells sorted from blood. The origin of the receptors is a man aged 18 to 30 in good health. CDR3s include the opening cysteine and the closing phenylalanine or tryptophan. D genes are given only for firm matches. Not all rows give a size; the values are once, few, many and, for expanded clones, a class.

abundance | j_gene | v_gene | d_gene | CDR3nt | CDR3aa
- | TRBJ1-6 | TRBV6-5 | - | TGTGCCAGCAGTGGGGTGGGTAATTCACCCCTCCACTTT | CASSGVGNSPLHF
- | TRBJ2-7 | TRBV6-1 | - | TGTGCCAGCAGCGCGGGGAACGAGCAGTACTTC | CASSAGNEQYF
- | TRBJ1-4 | TRBV7-2 | - | TGTGCCAGCAGCTTAGGGGCGACGGCAGCAACTAATGAAAAACTGTTTTTT | CASSLGATAATNEKLFF
- | TRBJ1-1 | TRBV9 | - | TGTGCCAGCAGCGCCGCGTTAACGATGAACACTGAAGCTTTCTTT | CASSAALTMNTEAFF
- | TRBJ1-2 | TRBV4-3 | TRBD1 | TGCGCCAGCAGCCAAGATAGTGTGGGACAGAGCTATGGCTACACCTTC | CASSQDSVGQSYGYTF
- | TRBJ2-2 | TRBV18 | - | TGTGCCAGCTCACCTCTTGCTAGCCGCGGGGAGCTGTTTTTT | CASSPLASRGELFF
- | TRBJ2-1 | TRBV10-3 | TRBD2 | TGTGCCATCAGTGGAACGGGAGGGCCCTACAATGAGCAGTTCTTC | CAISGTGGPYNEQFF
once | TRBJ1-2 | TRBV30 | - | TGTGCCTGGAGCCCATCGGACTATGGCTACACCTTC | CAWSPSDYGYTF
- | TRBJ1-3 | TRBV2 | - | TGTGCCAGCAGTGACGGGGGAGGAAACACCATATATTTT | CASSDGGGNTIYF
- | TRBJ2-1 | TRBV6-5 | - | TGTGCCACCAAGAGACTTAACTCCTACAATGAGCAGTTCTTC | CATKRLNSYNEQFF
- | TRBJ2-2 | TRBV9 | TRBD1 | TGTGCCAGCAGCGCATCGGGACAGGTGAACACCGGGGAGCTGTTTTTT | CASSASGQVNTGELFF
- | TRBJ2-2 | TRBV5-1 | - | TGCGCCAGCAGCTTACCCACGGGCGCCGGGGAGCTGTTTTTT | CASSLPTGAGELFF
- | TRBJ2-4 | TRBV4-3 | - | TGCGCCAGCAGCCAAGTCGGGGGAACGAACATTCAGTACTTC | CASSQVGGTNIQYF
once | TRBJ2-7 | TRBV7-6 | TRBD1 | TGTGCCAGCAGTAACCGGGACAGGGCCGTCGAGCAGTACTTC | CASSNRDRAVEQYF
- | TRBJ1-5 | TRBV6-5 | - | TGTGCCAGCAGTTACTCCCGGCAGGGCCATCAGCCCCAGCATTTT | CASSYSRQGHQPQHF
- | TRBJ1-1 | TRBV5-1 | - | TGCGCCAGCAGCTTACGGTCTGAAGCTTTCTTT | CASSLRSEAFF
- | TRBJ2-1 | TRBV27 | TRBD1 | TGTGCCAGCACCGGGACAGGGGGCAGGAATGAGCAGTTCTTC | CASTGTGGRNEQFF
- | TRBJ2-7 | TRBV30 | - | TGTGCCTGGAGTGTTGTTTACGAGCAGTACTTC | CAWSVVYEQYF